Listed below are T cell receptor beta chains from one sample, sequenced in a study of cytotoxic CD8 clonotypes in ibrutinib-treated CLL. The protocol was immunoSEQ multiplex PCR, while the TCRdb copy is restricted to in-frame clones and leaves out a portion. This sample yields some 160,000 clones, of which approximately 80% are seen a single time; under 2.5% belongs to the top ten. This specimen was PBMCs, taken after 12 months of ibrutinib treatment. These receptors came from a human donor with chronic lymphocytic leukemia. Each CDR3 is given with its conserved first and last residue. A row's size may be missing; if present it is once, few, many or a size class.

V: TRBV11-2
J: TRBJ2-3
size: NA
CDR3: CASSLGGGWNTQYF

V: TRBV15
J: TRBJ2-4
size: NA
CDR3: CATTPHGGVAKNIQYF

V: TRBV6-5
J: TRBJ2-3
size: few
CDR3: CASSYRGSGDTQYF

V: TRBV10-3
J: TRBJ2-7
size: once
CDR3: CAISELAYEQYF

V: TRBV5-1
J: TRBJ2-2
size: once
CDR3: CASSVAMRVDGELFF

V: TRBV28
J: TRBJ2-6
size: once
CDR3: CATRRGQGVPGANVLTF

V: TRBV4-3
J: TRBJ2-7
size: NA
CDR3: CASSQEGQSSYEQYF

V: TRBV6-5
J: TRBJ2-7
size: NA
CDR3: CASSRTSGTREQYF

V: TRBV5-1
J: TRBJ1-6
size: NA
CDR3: CASSPTRGAGGSPLHF

V: TRBV7-2
J: TRBJ1-4
size: NA
CDR3: CASSPQEGSEKLFF

V: TRBV2
J: TRBJ2-3
size: NA
CDR3: CASSDTVPPDTQYF

V: TRBV4-1
J: TRBJ1-5
size: NA
CDR3: CASSPLTGADNQPQHF

V: TRBV7-2
J: TRBJ2-1
size: NA
CDR3: CASSARPAGGGNEQFF

V: TRBV28
J: TRBJ1-6
size: few
CDR3: CASSFSALNSPLHF

V: TRBV5-1
J: TRBJ2-1
size: NA
CDR3: CASRGHNNEQFF

V: TRBV7-6
J: TRBJ2-1
size: NA
CDR3: CASSSDRGSYNEQFF

V: TRBV6-6
J: TRBJ2-7
size: NA
CDR3: CASSRDRLYEQYF

V: TRBV5-4
J: TRBJ1-4
size: few
CDR3: CASSSNLGTGSEKLFF

V: TRBV7-2
J: TRBJ2-5
size: NA
CDR3: CASSSGTGTETQYF

V: TRBV9
J: TRBJ2-3
size: NA
CDR3: CASSVVAGGGTDTQYF

V: TRBV5-6
J: TRBJ2-6
size: NA
CDR3: CASTPLGRTSPGANVLTF

V: TRBV7-9
J: TRBJ1-2
size: NA
CDR3: CASSGLGGYTF

V: TRBV5-1
J: TRBJ1-4
size: few
CDR3: CASSFGQGREKLFF

V: TRBV7-9
J: TRBJ2-3
size: NA
CDR3: CASSLNKLVASQGTQYF

V: TRBV28
J: TRBJ2-7
size: NA
CDR3: CASTSSAGSEQYF

V: TRBV19
J: TRBJ2-1
size: NA
CDR3: CATEGGYEQFF

V: TRBV6-1
J: TRBJ1-4
size: NA
CDR3: CASSLSLGMDEKLFF

V: TRBV2
J: TRBJ1-2
size: NA
CDR3: CASARQGGEGYTF

V: TRBV7-3
J: TRBJ1-1
size: NA
CDR3: CASSLEGAREAFF

V: TRBV7-2
J: TRBJ1-2
size: NA
CDR3: CASTELGRQGPLDGYTF

V: TRBV27
J: TRBJ1-4
size: NA
CDR3: CASSFWGGGEKLFF

V: TRBV7-9
J: TRBJ1-2
size: NA
CDR3: CASSASDSGHNYGYTF

V: TRBV13
J: TRBJ2-2
size: NA
CDR3: CASSSSGRNTGELFF

V: TRBV5-6
J: TRBJ2-7
size: NA
CDR3: CASSLQRGVSYEQYF

V: TRBV7-2
J: TRBJ2-2
size: once
CDR3: CASVPPGLGNTGELFF

V: TRBV28
J: TRBJ2-1
size: NA
CDR3: CASSSAGTGQNEQFF

V: TRBV28
J: TRBJ2-7
size: NA
CDR3: CASSPQGSYEQYF

V: TRBV4-3
J: TRBJ2-1
size: NA
CDR3: CASSQETGGAYEQFF

V: TRBV5-1
J: TRBJ2-1
size: once
CDR3: CASSPTSGGLNEQFF

V: TRBV6-6
J: TRBJ1-1
size: NA
CDR3: CAIGGAQGTEAFF

V: TRBV11-2
J: TRBJ1-2
size: NA
CDR3: CASSSSRGTNYGYTF

V: TRBV5-6
J: TRBJ2-3
size: NA
CDR3: CASSLGLERNTQYF

V: TRBV28
J: TRBJ1-6
size: few
CDR3: CASSLDDRLLHF

V: TRBV2
J: TRBJ1-1
size: once
CDR3: CASSLRDSPNTEAFF

V: TRBV27
J: TRBJ1-2
size: NA
CDR3: CASSSVRLRFGYTF

V: TRBV10-3
J: TRBJ1-2
size: NA
CDR3: CAISLEGDMLDYGYTF

V: TRBV28
J: TRBJ1-1
size: NA
CDR3: CASSPTGGAGSTEAFF

V: TRBV28
J: TRBJ2-7
size: NA
CDR3: CASSLTNYEQYF

V: TRBV7-3
J: TRBJ2-1
size: NA
CDR3: CASSPDRGGYNEQFF

V: TRBV21-1
J: TRBJ1-4
size: few
CDR3: CASKTRGATNEKLFF

V: TRBV27
J: TRBJ1-2
size: NA
CDR3: CASSTGVNYGYTF